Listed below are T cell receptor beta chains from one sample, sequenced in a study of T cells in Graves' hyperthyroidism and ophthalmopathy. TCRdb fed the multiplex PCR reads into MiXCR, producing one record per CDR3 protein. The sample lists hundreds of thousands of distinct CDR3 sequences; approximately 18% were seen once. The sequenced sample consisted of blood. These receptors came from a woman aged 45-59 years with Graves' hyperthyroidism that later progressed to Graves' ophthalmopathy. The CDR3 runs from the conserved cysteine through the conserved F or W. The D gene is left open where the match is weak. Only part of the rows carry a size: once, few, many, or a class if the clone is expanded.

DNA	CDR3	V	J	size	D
TGTGCCAGCAGCGAAATCGACAGGGACTATGGCTACACCTTC	CASSEIDRDYGYTF	TRBV5-6	TRBJ1-2	.	TRBD1
TGTGCCAGCACCTCCTCTCTGTCCGGGGAGCTGTTTTTT	CASTSSLSGELFF	TRBV11-3	TRBJ2-2	few	.
TGTGCCACCGAAACAGGGGCGAACACCGGGGAGCTGTTTTTT	CATETGANTGELFF	TRBV6-1	TRBJ2-2	.	TRBD1
TGTGCCACCAGCGGGTGGGAACAGATGAACACTGAAGCTTTCTTT	CATSGWEQMNTEAFF	TRBV15	TRBJ1-1	many	.
TGTGCCAGCAGTCGAGGGGCTGAGGGGGAAAAACTGTTTTTT	CASSRGAEGEKLFF	TRBV5-4	TRBJ1-4	.	.
TGCAGTGCAGGGCCGGGTTATAGCAATCAGCCCCAGCATTTT	CSAGPGYSNQPQHF	TRBV20-1	TRBJ1-5	few	.
TGTGCCATCAGTGAGTCTCGGCTAGCGGGGGGATACAATGAGCAGTTCTTC	CAISESRLAGGYNEQFF	TRBV10-3	TRBJ2-1	many	TRBD2
TGCGCCAGCAAGGCCCAGGCCGGGACAGGGCTTCCCTACGAGCAGTACTTC	CASKAQAGTGLPYEQYF	TRBV5-1	TRBJ2-7	many	TRBD1
TGTGCCAGCAAACAAGTCTGGGGACAGGCCACCTACACCGGGGAGCTGTTTTTT	CASKQVWGQATYTGELFF	TRBV3-1	TRBJ2-2	many	TRBD1
TGCAGCGTGCCCACCGAGAGGGGAACACACTATGGCTACACCTTC	CSVPTERGTHYGYTF	TRBV29-1	TRBJ1-2	.	.
TGTGCCAGCAGTGTCAGCTACGAGCAGTACTTC	CASSVSYEQYF	TRBV2	TRBJ2-7	many	.
TGTGCCAGCACCCCCGGGGGCAATGAGCAGTTCTTC	CASTPGGNEQFF	TRBV3-1	TRBJ2-1	many	.
TGTGCCAGCAGTTTTTCGGCTAGGGCAGATACGCAGTATTTT	CASSFSARADTQYF	TRBV27	TRBJ2-3	.	.
TGCAGTGCTAGAGCTTGGGACAGGGGCGAGAATGAGCAGTTCTTC	CSARAWDRGENEQFF	TRBV20-1	TRBJ2-1	few	TRBD1
TGTGCCAGCAGCTTGTCGCCAGGGGCAACTAATGAAAAACTGTTTTTT	CASSLSPGATNEKLFF	TRBV7-8	TRBJ1-4	many	.
TGTGCCAGCAGCGTACCGGGCCGATACGCTGCTTTCTTT	CASSVPGRYAAFF	TRBV9	TRBJ1-1	.	.
TGTGCCAGCAGTTTAGGTTCCTTGCCCCACAATCAGCCCCAGCATTTT	CASSLGSLPHNQPQHF	TRBV12-3/TRBV12-4	TRBJ1-5	.	.
TGCAGCGTTGCGCAGGGGGGCGGCACTGAAGCTTTCTTT	CSVAQGGGTEAFF	TRBV29-1	TRBJ1-1	many	TRBD1
TGCAGCGTTGGACAGGGCTTCATGGGGAACAATGAGCAGTTCTTC	CSVGQGFMGNNEQFF	TRBV29-1	TRBJ2-1	.	TRBD1
TGTGCCACCAGTGACTCGAACAGGGCGACCTACAATGAGCAGTTCTTC	CATSDSNRATYNEQFF	TRBV24-1	TRBJ2-1	.	.
TGTGCCAGCTCACCCCCGGGACACGACTATGGCTACACCTTC	CASSPPGHDYGYTF	TRBV18	TRBJ1-2	many	.
TGTGCCAGCAGTTTAAATCCGGGACTAGCGTACCGAACGCGTCCGGGAGAGACCCAGTACTTC	CASSLNPGLAYRTRPGETQYF	TRBV6-2/TRBV6-3	TRBJ2-5	many	TRBD2
TGCAGTGCCCCTATCAGGCCGGGGGGGCGATCAGATACGCAGTATTTT	CSAPIRPGGRSDTQYF	TRBV20-1	TRBJ2-3	few	TRBD2
TGCAGTGCTAGAGCCTCGAACACTGAAGCTTTCTTT	CSARASNTEAFF	TRBV20-1	TRBJ1-1	once	.
TGTGCCAGCAGCCCTAGCGTGACAGGAGAGGGTACTGAAGCTTTCTTT	CASSPSVTGEGTEAFF	TRBV7-9	TRBJ1-1	many	.
TGTGCCAGCAGCACAACGCGGAACACTGAAGCTTTCTTT	CASSTTRNTEAFF	TRBV19	TRBJ1-1	many	.
TGTGCCAGCAGTACCGGGACTTCGAACACCGGGGAGCTGTTTTTT	CASSTGTSNTGELFF	TRBV6-1	TRBJ2-2	many	.
TGTGCCAGCAGAAAATCACAGGGGATTGGGGGCTACACCTTC	CASRKSQGIGGYTF	TRBV6-1	TRBJ1-2	few	TRBD1
TGTGCCAGTACCGGGGACGGCAGGGTGACAGATACGCAGTATTTT	CASTGDGRVTDTQYF	TRBV19	TRBJ2-3	.	.
TGTGCCAGCAGCCAAGAGGGGCAGGGCAATCAGCCCCAGCATTTT	CASSQEGQGNQPQHF	TRBV3-1	TRBJ1-5	many	.
TGTGCCAGCAGTGAGAATCTGAACACTGAAGCTTTCTTT	CASSENLNTEAFF	TRBV25-1	TRBJ1-1	.	.
TGTGCCAGCACTCGGAGAGAGAACACTGAAGCTTTCTTT	CASTRRENTEAFF	TRBV27	TRBJ1-1	many	.